This T cell receptor beta chain was sequenced for a study of blood T cell repertoires in COVID-19. Across the study: The United States, Italy and Spain provided the acute and convalescent COVID-19 samples.

The V segment lost 5 bases and the J segment 2 bases; nucleotides outside the gene matches: 6. Germline lookup yields CDR1 MDHEN and CDR2 SYDVKM. The CDR3 covers 15 residues. Donors were grouped by their self-reported clinical history. Cohort 3 recovery required two negative PCRs, clearance, or symptom resolution. Authors' analysis steps: Reference gene primer amplification in the assay estimated nucleated cell counts. Sequenced by immunoSEQ multiplex PCR; TCRdb stores in-frame clones only, minus some. Clonal size and the V and J genes are those of that table, whereas D and trimming came from the DNA. The profile shows roughly 220,000 clones, 84% of them singletons. This clone occurred a few times.

The material sequenced was PBMCs or T cells enriched from blood (not recorded which). The origin of this receptor is a woman in her thirties or forties who had recovered from COVID-19. The rearrangement uses TRBV28 and TRBJ1-2; 9 nucleotides match TRBD1. CDR3 loop: CASSLQGAGNYGYTF. CDR3 nucleotides: TGTGCCAGCAGTCTACAGGGGGCGGGGAACTATGGCTACACCTTC.